A selection of T cell receptor beta chains follows, all from one sample in a study of T cells in Graves' hyperthyroidism and ophthalmopathy. One entry per CDR3 protein, called by TCRdb with MiXCR from the multiplex PCR reads. Of nearly 600,000 distinct CDR3 sequences detected, approximately 13% appear once; the ten largest clones hold 4.5% to 6%. Sequencing was done on a sample of blood. The receptors were sampled from a woman aged 30 to 39 with Graves' hyperthyroidism that later progressed to Graves' ophthalmopathy. CDR3s include the opening cysteine and the closing phenylalanine or tryptophan.

v_gene | CDR3aa
TRBV5-6 | CASSWGQGVDYGYTF
TRBV7-9 | CASSSDRRAYNEQFF
TRBV7-3 | CASSSRGNTEAFF
TRBV11-2 | CASSFDPNQPQHF
TRBV14 | CASSGQPSSYEQYF
TRBV5-1 | CASSLSSGVAETQYF
TRBV6-1 | CASSESSAGDSGANVLTF
TRBV7-9 | CASKQGSGETQYF
TRBV27 | CASSLKLSGAYEQYF
TRBV12-5 | CASGLDSEEQYF
TRBV20-1 | CSARTGTSVYNEQFF
TRBV30 | CAWSQTSGARSNGYTF
TRBV19 | CASWDRLGQPQHF
TRBV12-3/TRBV12-4 | CASSVLAGVGETQYF
TRBV6-5 | CASSYSTGAGEDQYF